This TCR beta chain emerged from a study of OX40 agonist ivuxolimab in advanced cancers. Sequencing was performed with immunoSEQ multiplex PCR; in TCRdb, only in-frame clones are kept and a portion is missing. In the table there are approximately 69,000 clones, around four fifths of which are singletons. Germline V gives CDR1 SGHVS, CDR2 FQNEAQ. CDR3 length: 14 residues. The ends were cut back, 1 base at V and 5 bases at J, with 11 bases in the middle. The sequences come from CD4+ or CD8+ T cells sorted from blood, collected in a trial of the OX40 agonist ivuxolimab. The TCR sequence derives from an adult with an advanced solid tumor such as melanoma, head and neck, liver or kidney cancer. V and J are TRBV7-8 and TRBJ2-5, with D unclear. The CDR3 nucleotides are TGTGCCAGCAGCTTAGGAGTCTTTCCCGAGACCCAGTACTTC. Protein product: CASSLGVFPETQYF. The whole variable domain, remainder taken from reference TRBV7-8 and TRBJ2-5, is GAGVSQSPRYKVAKRGQDVALRCDPISGHVSLFWYQQALGQGPEFLTYFQNEAQLDKSGLPSDRFFAERPEGSVSTLKIQRTQQEDSAVYLCASSLGVFPETQYFGPGTRLLVL.